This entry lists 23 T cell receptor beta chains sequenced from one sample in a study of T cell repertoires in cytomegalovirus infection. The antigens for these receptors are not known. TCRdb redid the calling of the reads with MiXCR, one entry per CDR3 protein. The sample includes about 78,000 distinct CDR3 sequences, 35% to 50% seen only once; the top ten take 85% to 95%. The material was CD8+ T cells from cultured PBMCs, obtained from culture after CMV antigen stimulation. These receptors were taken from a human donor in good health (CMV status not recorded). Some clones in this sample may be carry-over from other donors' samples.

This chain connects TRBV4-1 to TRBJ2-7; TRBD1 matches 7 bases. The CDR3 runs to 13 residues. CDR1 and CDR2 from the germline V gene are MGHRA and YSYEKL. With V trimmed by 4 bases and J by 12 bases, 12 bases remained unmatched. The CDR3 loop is CASSPEGAGWLYF. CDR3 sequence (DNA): TGCGCCAGCAGCCCCGAGGGGGCAGGGTGGCTGTACTTC.

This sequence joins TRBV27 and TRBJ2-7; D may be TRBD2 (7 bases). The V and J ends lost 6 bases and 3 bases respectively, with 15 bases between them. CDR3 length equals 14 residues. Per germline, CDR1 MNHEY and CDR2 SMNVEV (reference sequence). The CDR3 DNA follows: TGTGCCAGCAGGTCGGTGGGGGGGCGCTACGAGCAGTACTTC. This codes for CASRSVGGRYEQYF.

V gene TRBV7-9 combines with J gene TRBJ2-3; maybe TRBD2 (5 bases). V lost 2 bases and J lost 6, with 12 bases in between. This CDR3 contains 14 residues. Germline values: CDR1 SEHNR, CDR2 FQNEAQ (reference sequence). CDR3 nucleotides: TGTGCCAGCAGCTTAATCCTAGCTTTGGATACGCAGTATTTT. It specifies CASSLILALDTQYF.

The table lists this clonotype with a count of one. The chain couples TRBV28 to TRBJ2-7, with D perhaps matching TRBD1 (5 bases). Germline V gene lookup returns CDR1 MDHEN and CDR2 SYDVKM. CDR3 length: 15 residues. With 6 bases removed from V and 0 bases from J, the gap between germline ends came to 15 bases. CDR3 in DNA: TGTGCCAGCAGCACCAGGGTCGAGAGCTCCTACGAGCAGTACTTC. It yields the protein CASSTRVESSYEQYF.

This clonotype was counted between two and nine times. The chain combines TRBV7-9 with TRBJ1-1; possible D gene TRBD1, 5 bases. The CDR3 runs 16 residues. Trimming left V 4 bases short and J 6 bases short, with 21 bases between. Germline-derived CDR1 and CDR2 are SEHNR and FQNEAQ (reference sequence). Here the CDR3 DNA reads TGTGCCAGCAGCTCTAGTAGCGACGTCTGGGGGTCTGAAGCTTTCTTT. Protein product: CASSSSSDVWGSEAFF.

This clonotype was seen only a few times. The CDR3 region has the DNA TGTGCCAGCAGTGGACTAGCGGGGGCAAGCTCCTACAATGAGCAGTTCTTC. Amino acids: CASSGLAGASSYNEQFF. The chain uses TRBV12-3 or TRBV12-4 and TRBJ2-1, with 13 bases matching TRBD2. The CDR3 extends over 17 amino acids. V was pared by 5 bases and J by 0 bases, with 4 bases of the junction left unmatched.

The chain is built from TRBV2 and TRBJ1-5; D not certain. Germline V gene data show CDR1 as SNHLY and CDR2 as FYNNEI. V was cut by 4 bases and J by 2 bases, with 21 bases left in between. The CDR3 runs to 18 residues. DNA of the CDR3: TGTGCCAGCAGTGTTTCCCCTGAACTTTCCCGGGGCAATCAGCCCCAGCATTTT. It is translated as CASSVSPELSRGNQPQHF. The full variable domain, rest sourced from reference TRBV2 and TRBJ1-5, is EPEVTQTPSHQVTQMGQEVILRCVPISNHLYFYWYRQILGQKVEFLVSFYNNEISEKSEIFDDQFSVERPDGSNFTLKIRSTKLEDSAMYFCASSVSPELSRGNQPQHFGDGTRLSIL.

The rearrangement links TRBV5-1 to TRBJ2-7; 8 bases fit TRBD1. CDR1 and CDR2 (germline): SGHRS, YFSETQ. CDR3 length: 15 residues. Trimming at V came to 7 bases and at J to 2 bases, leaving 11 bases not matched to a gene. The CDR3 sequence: CASGQGQEETYEQYF. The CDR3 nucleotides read TGCGCCAGCGGCCAGGGACAGGAAGAAACCTACGAGCAGTACTTC.

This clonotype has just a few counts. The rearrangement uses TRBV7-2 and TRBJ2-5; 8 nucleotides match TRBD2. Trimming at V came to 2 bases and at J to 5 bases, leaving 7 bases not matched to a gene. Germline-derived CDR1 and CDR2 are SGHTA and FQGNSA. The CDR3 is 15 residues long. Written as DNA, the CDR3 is TGTGCCAGCAGCTTATTCGGGGGGGAAGGGGAGACCCAGTACTTC. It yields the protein CASSLFGGEGETQYF.

CDR3 in amino acids: CASSTRQGGAYEQYF. The CDR3, as DNA: TGTGCCAGCAGCACGAGACAGGGGGGCGCCTACGAGCAGTACTTC. This chain uses TRBV11-3 with TRBJ2-7; 9 nucleotides match TRBD1. The CDR3 covers 15 residues. Germline CDR1 reads SGHNT; CDR2 reads YENEEA. Trimming at V came to 5 bases and at J to 2 bases, leaving 7 bases not matched to a gene.

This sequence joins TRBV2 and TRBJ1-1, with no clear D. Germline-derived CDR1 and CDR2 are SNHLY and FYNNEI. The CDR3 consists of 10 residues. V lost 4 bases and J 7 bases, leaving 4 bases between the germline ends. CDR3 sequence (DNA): TGTGCCAGCAGTGGGAGTGAAGCTTTCTTT. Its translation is CASSGSEAFF.

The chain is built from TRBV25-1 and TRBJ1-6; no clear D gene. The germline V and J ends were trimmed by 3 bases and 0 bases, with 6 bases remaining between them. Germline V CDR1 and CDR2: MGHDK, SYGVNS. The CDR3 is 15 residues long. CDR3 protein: CASSDRSSYNSPLHF. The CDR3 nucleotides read TGTGCCAGCAGTGACAGGAGCTCCTATAATTCACCCCTCCACTTT.

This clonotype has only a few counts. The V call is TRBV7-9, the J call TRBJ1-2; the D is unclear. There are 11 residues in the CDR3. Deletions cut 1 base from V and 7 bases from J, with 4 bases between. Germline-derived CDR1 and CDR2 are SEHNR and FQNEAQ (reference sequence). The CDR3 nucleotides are TGTGCCAGCAGCTTAGGGGGTGGCTACACCTTC. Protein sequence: CASSLGGGYTF.

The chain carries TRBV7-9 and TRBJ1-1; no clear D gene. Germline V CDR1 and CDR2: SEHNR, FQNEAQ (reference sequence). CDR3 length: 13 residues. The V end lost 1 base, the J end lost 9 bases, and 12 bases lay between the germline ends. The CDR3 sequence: CASSLGLDRKAFF. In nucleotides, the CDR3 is TGTGCCAGCAGCTTAGGCTTAGACCGAAAAGCTTTCTTT.

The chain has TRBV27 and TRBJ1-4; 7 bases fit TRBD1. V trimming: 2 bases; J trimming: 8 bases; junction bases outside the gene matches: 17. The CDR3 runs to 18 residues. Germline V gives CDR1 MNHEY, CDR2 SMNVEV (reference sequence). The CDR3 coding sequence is TGTGCCAGCAGTTTAACCAATGACAGGGCGGGAGGAAGGGAAAAACTGTTTTTT. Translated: CASSLTNDRAGGREKLFF.

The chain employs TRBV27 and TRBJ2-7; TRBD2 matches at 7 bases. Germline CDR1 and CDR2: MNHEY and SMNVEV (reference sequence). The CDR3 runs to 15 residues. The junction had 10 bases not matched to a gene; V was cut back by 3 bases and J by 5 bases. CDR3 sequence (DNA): TGTGCCAGCAGTTTCTTATCGGGGGGTCGTAACGAGCAGTACTTC. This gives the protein CASSFLSGGRNEQYF.

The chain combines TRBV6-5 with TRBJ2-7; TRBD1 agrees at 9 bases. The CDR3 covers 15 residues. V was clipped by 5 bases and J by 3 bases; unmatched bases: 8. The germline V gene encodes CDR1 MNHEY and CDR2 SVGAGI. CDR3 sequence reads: CASSDTGTGYYEQYF. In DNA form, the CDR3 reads TGTGCCAGCAGTGACACCGGGACAGGGTACTACGAGCAGTACTTC.

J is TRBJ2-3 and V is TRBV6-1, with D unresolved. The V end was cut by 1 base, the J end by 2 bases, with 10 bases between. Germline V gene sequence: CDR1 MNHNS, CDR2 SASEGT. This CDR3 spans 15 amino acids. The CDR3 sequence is CASSEEDSHTDTQYF. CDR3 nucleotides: TGTGCCAGCAGTGAAGAAGATTCCCACACAGATACGCAGTATTTT.

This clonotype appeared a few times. CDR3 loop: CASSAGYYEQYF. The CDR3 nucleotides are TGTGCCAGCAGCGCAGGGTACTACGAGCAGTACTTC. J is TRBJ2-7 and V is TRBV5-6; possible D gene TRBD1, 5 bases. The V end lost 4 bases, the J end lost 3 bases, and 8 bases lay between the germline ends. Per germline, CDR1 SGHDT and CDR2 YYEEEE. The CDR3 is 12 amino acids.

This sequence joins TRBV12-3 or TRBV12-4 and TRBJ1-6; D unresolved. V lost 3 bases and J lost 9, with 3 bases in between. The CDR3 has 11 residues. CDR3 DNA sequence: TGTGCCAGCAGTTTTGGTTCACCCCTCCACTTT. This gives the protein CASSFGSPLHF.

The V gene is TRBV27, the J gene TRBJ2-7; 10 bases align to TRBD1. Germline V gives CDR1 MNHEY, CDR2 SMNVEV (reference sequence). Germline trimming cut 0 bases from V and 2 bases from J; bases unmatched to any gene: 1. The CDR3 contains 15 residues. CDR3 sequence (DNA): TGTGCCAGCAGTTTATCTGGGACAGGGGCCTACGAGCAGTACTTC. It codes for CASSLSGTGAYEQYF.

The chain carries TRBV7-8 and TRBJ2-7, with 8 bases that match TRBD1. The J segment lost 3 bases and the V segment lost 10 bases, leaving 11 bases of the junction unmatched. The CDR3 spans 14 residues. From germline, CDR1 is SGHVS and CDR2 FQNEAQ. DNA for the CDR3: TGTGCCACGAGCGAGACAGGGGCAGGCTACGAGCAGTACTTC. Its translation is CATSETGAGYEQYF.

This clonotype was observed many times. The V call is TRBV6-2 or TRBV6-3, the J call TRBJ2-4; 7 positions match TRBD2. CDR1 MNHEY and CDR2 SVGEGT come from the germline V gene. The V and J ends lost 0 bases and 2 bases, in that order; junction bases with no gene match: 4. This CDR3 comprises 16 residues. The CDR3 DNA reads TGTGCCAGCAGTTACTCGTATGGGACTACCAAAAACATTCAGTACTTC. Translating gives CASSYSYGTTKNIQYF.